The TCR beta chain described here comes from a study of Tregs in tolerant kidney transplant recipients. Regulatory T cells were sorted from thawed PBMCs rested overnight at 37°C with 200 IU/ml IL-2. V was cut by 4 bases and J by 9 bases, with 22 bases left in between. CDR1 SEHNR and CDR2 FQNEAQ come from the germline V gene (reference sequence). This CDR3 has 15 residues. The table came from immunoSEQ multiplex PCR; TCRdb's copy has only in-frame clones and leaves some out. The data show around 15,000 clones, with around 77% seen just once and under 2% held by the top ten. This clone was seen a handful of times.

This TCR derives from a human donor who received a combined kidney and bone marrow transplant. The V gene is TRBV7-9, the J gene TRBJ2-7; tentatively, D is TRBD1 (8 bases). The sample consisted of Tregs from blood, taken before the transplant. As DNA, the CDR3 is TGTGCCAGCAGCTGGGGGGGACAGGCCCCCTCGGGGCAGTACTTC. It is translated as CASSWGGQAPSGQYF. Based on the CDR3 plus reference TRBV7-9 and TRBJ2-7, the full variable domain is DTGVSQNPRHKITKRGQNVTFRCDPISEHNRLYWYRQTLGQGPEFLTYFQNEAQLEKSRLLSDRFSAERPKGSFSTLEIQRTEQGDSAMYLCASSWGGQAPSGQYFGPGTRLTVT.